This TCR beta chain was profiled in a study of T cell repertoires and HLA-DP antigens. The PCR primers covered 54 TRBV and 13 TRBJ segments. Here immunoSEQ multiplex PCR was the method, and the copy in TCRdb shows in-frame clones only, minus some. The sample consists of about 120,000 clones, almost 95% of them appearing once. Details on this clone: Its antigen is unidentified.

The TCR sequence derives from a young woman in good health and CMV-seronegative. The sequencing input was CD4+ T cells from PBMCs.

CDR3 DNA: TGTGCCAGCAGCTGGCTATCGGAGGGGGAATGGGATTCACCCCTCCACTTT. Translation: CASSWLSEGEWDSPLHF. The chain recombines TRBV5-4 with TRBJ1-6; D is perhaps TRBD1 (6 bases). Germline CDR1 reads SGHNT; CDR2 reads YYREEE (reference sequence). The germline V and J ends were trimmed by 3 bases and 8 bases, with 21 bases remaining between them. This CDR3 comprises 17 residues.